Shown below are 26 T cell receptor beta chains from a single sample sequenced in a study of beta chain features in type 1 diabetes. Broader study findings: Significant though moderate, a shortening of TCRB CDR3s appeared in all four CD4+ subsets of Type 1 diabetes patients.

The authors reverse transcribed all of the isolated RNA, so sequencing captured expressed TCRB transcripts. TCRdb keeps only in-frame clones here, not all; method: immunoSEQ multiplex PCR. The sample lists hundreds of thousands of clones; 13% were seen once. Which antigens these TCRs recognize remains unknown. Sequenced input: naive CD4+ T cells from blood. The receptors here all came from a man between 18 and 29 years old with type 1 diabetes.

V gene TRBV30 combines with J gene TRBJ2-7, with D unresolved. Germline CDR1 reads GTSNPN; CDR2 reads SVGIG (reference sequence). The CDR3 has 13 residues. V lost 3 bases and J 6 bases, leaving 15 bases between the germline ends. The CDR3 here is CAWRATRRREQYF. CDR3 sequence (DNA): TGTGCCTGGAGAGCCACCAGGCGCCGCGAGCAGTACTTC.

The table lists this clone with a few counts. The J gene is TRBJ2-1, the V gene TRBV10-3; 8 bases are shared with TRBD1. CDR3 length equals 13 residues. The germline gives CDR1 ENHRY, CDR2 SYGVKD. V gave up 6 bases and J gave up 9 bases; unmatched junction bases: 7. The CDR3 DNA is TGTGCCATCAGACTGGACAGGGCGGCTGAGCAGTTCTTC. Protein: CAIRLDRAAEQFF.

This clone was found a few times. The chain is built from TRBV11-2 and TRBJ2-3; D is unresolved. The V end was cut by 1 base, the J end by 1 base, with 6 bases between. This CDR3 is 14 amino acids long. The germline V gene encodes CDR1 SGHAT and CDR2 FQNNGV. This CDR3 is CASSLGLGTDTQYF. The CDR3 nucleotides read TGTGCCAGCAGCTTAGGACTCGGCACAGATACGCAGTATTTT.

This clone was observed a handful of times. The chain employs TRBV2 and TRBJ1-5; D is undetermined. The germline V gene has CDR1 SNHLY and CDR2 FYNNEI. The CDR3 is made up of 13 amino acids. The V end lost 3 bases, the J end lost 9 bases, and 12 bases lay between the germline ends. The CDR3 DNA reads TGTGCCAGCAGTGAGGCCCCTCTACGGCCCCAGCATTTT. This sequence encodes CASSEAPLRPQHF. The full variable domain, with the rest looked up from reference TRBV2 and TRBJ1-5, is EPEVTQTPSHQVTQMGQEVILRCVPISNHLYFYWYRQILGQKVEFLVSFYNNEISEKSEIFDDQFSVERPDGSNFTLKIRSTKLEDSAMYFCASSEAPLRPQHFGDGTRLSIL.

About this clone itself: The same CDR3 arises from other DNA sequences in this sample as well. V is TRBV7-9 and J is TRBJ2-3; D unclear. Deletions cut 0 bases from V and 5 bases from J, with 3 bases between. The CDR3 length is 12 residues. Germline CDR1 reads SEHNR; CDR2 reads FQNEAQ (reference sequence). The DNA of the CDR3 is TGTGCCAGCAGCTTAGCGCTAGATACGCAGTATTTT. This gives the protein CASSLALDTQYF.

This clone has more than one count but fewer than ten. The genes are TRBV6-1 and TRBJ2-5; D is unclear. The V end lost 7 bases, the J end lost 5 bases, and 17 bases lay between the germline ends. The CDR3 has 14 residues. Germline-derived CDR1 and CDR2 are MNHNS and SASEGT. CDR3 sequence (DNA): TGTGCCAGCACTCCGAGGAGTACCCCGGAGACCCAGTACTTC. Residues: CASTPRSTPETQYF.

This clone was found a few times. The chain couples TRBV4-1 to TRBJ2-3, with 11 bases matching TRBD2. The CDR3 sequence is 16 residues long. CDR1 and CDR2 (germline): MGHRA, YSYEKL. V lost 1 base and J lost 4; bases outside the gene matches: 4. The CDR3 sequence is CASSQVIAGGPDTQYF. CDR3 DNA sequence: TGCGCCAGCAGCCAAGTTATAGCGGGGGGGCCAGATACGCAGTATTTT.

A remark on this clone: Other DNA sequences within the sample encode an identical CDR3. This rearrangement joins TRBV9 to TRBJ2-5; D unresolved. The CDR3 extends over 11 amino acids. V gave up 3 bases and J gave up 5 bases, with 5 bases separating them. Per the germline V gene, CDR1 is SGDLS and CDR2 is YYNGEE. In nucleotides, the CDR3 is TGTGCCAGCAGCGCCCAGGAGACCCAGTACTTC. This translates into CASSAQETQYF. Using reference TRBV9 and TRBJ2-5 for the parts outside the CDR3, the full variable domain is DSGVTQTPKHLITATGQRVTLRCSPRSGDLSVYWYQQSLDQGLQFLIQYYNGEERAKGNILERFSAQQFPDLHSELNLSSLELGDSALYFCASSAQETQYFGPGTRLLVL.

This clone showed up just a few times. The V and J genes are TRBV18 and TRBJ2-5; 10 bases are a match to TRBD2. Losses at the gene ends were 5 bases for V and 5 bases for J; bases not matched to a gene: 17. The CDR3 is made up of 18 amino acids. Germline CDR1 is KGHSH and CDR2 is LQKENI. The CDR3, as DNA: TGTGCCAGCTCATCTTACCTTTCCAGCGGGGGGGCCCTTGAGACCCAGTACTTC. It specifies CASSSYLSSGGALETQYF.

This clone turned up a few times. The chain is built from TRBV10-3 and TRBJ1-2, with unresolved D. V lost 5 bases, J lost 6 bases, and 10 bases lay in between. From germline, CDR1 is ENHRY and CDR2 SYGVKD. The CDR3 runs to 12 residues. The CDR3 reads CAISPLRDGYTF. In nucleotides, the CDR3 is TGTGCCATCAGTCCCTTACGGGATGGCTACACCTTC.

The rearrangement links TRBV5-1 to TRBJ2-5, with 9 bases identical to TRBD1. CDR1 SGHRS and CDR2 YFSETQ come from the germline V gene. This CDR3 spans 15 amino acids. Trimming took 1 base from V and 1 from J; bases not matched to a gene: 2. The CDR3 loop reads CASSLKGQGQETQYF. Here the CDR3 DNA reads TGCGCCAGCAGCTTGAAGGGACAGGGCCAAGAGACCCAGTACTTC. The full variable domain, rest sourced from reference TRBV5-1 and TRBJ2-5, is KAGVTQTPRYLIKTRGQQVTLSCSPISGHRSVSWYQQTPGQGLQFLFEYFSETQRNKGNFPGRFSGRQFSNSRSEMNVSTLELGDSALYLCASSLKGQGQETQYFGPGTRLLVL.

The table lists this clone with a few counts. This chain links TRBV6-1 with TRBJ2-3; 7 nucleotides match TRBD1. V gave up 4 bases and J gave up 3 bases; unmatched junction bases: 1. The CDR3 has 13 amino acids. The germline V gene has CDR1 MNHNS and CDR2 SASEGT. The CDR3 region has the DNA TGTGCCAGCAGTGCGGGACAGACAGATACGCAGTATTTT. Residues: CASSAGQTDTQYF.

The J gene is TRBJ1-1, the V gene TRBV9; D uncertain. CDR3 length: 13 amino acids. Deletions cut 3 bases from V and 1 base from J, with 7 bases between. Germline V gene lookup returns CDR1 SGDLS and CDR2 YYNGEE. DNA for the CDR3: TGTGCCAGCAGCGCCGATCAGAACACTGAAGCTTTCTTT. The encoded protein is CASSADQNTEAFF.

A few counts support this clone. The gene calls are TRBV7-8 and TRBJ2-2; D call uncertain. Germline CDR1 and CDR2: SGHVS and FQNEAQ. The CDR3 contains 12 residues. V lost 6 bases, J lost 2 bases, and 4 bases lay in between. The CDR3 region has the DNA TGTGCCAGCAGGGTAAACACCGGGGAGCTGTTTTTT. Amino acid sequence: CASRVNTGELFF.

In its sample, this clone was seen a few times. V usage is TRBV7-6 and J usage is TRBJ2-5; D possibly corresponds to TRBD2 (5 bases). This CDR3 is built from 14 residues. The germline gives CDR1 SGHVS, CDR2 FNYEAQ. V lost 5 bases to trimming and J lost 6 bases, with 16 bases between them. The CDR3 nucleotides are TGTGCCAGCAGCCTCCCTCGAGACGGGAAGACCCAGTACTTC. The encoded protein is CASSLPRDGKTQYF.

V is TRBV13 and J is TRBJ1-4, with D unclear. Trimming shortened V by 6 bases and J by 8 bases, and 16 bases separated the two germline ends. Per the germline V gene, CDR1 is PRHDT and CDR2 is FYEKMQ (reference sequence). This CDR3 is 14 amino acids long. The CDR3 sequence is CASSQRRPTEKLFF. The CDR3 DNA reads as TGTGCCAGCAGTCAGAGACGCCCGACCGAAAAACTGTTTTTT. Based on the CDR3 plus reference TRBV13 and TRBJ1-4, the full variable domain is AAGVIQSPRHLIKEKRETATLKCYPIPRHDTVYWYQQGPGQDPQFLISFYEKMQSDKGSIPDRFSAQQFSDYHSELNMSSLELGDSALYFCASSQRRPTEKLFFGSGTQLSVL.

This clone was seen a handful of times. J is TRBJ2-7 and V is TRBV28, with TRBD1 as a possible D gene (5 bases). The CDR3 consists of 14 residues. Looked up from germline, CDR1 is MDHEN and CDR2 is SYDVKM. V was trimmed by 6 bases and J by 2 bases, leaving 14 bases between them. In DNA, the CDR3 is TGTGCCAGCAGCCCCGACAGTTGGGCCTACGAGCAGTACTTC. This codes for CASSPDSWAYEQYF.

There are a few counts of this clone. V usage is TRBV5-1 and J usage is TRBJ2-1; 13 nucleotides align to TRBD2. V shed 6 bases and J 7 bases; nucleotides not matched to a gene: 7. The CDR3 contains 15 residues. Germline CDR1 SGHRS, CDR2 YFSETQ. The CDR3 nucleotides are TGCGCCAGCAATCTCCGGGGACTAGCGGGGAATGAGCAGTTCTTC. Translating gives CASNLRGLAGNEQFF.

V gene TRBV7-8 combines with J gene TRBJ2-2; 7 bases line up with TRBD2. This CDR3 contains 16 residues. V shed 5 bases and J 5 bases; nucleotides not matched to a gene: 11. Germline loops: CDR1 SGHVS, CDR2 FQNEAQ. The chain's CDR3 is CASSPISGIGTGELFF. For the CDR3, the DNA is TGTGCCAGCAGCCCCATAAGCGGGATCGGAACCGGGGAGCTGTTTTTT.

This clone has at least ten counts. The rearrangement joins TRBV7-9 to TRBJ2-5; 8 bases are shared with TRBD1. CDR1 and CDR2 (germline): SEHNR, FQNEAQ (reference sequence). The CDR3 has 14 residues. V lost 3 bases, J lost 5 bases, and 5 bases stayed unmatched. This CDR3 reads CASSFGQGRETQYF. DNA of the CDR3: TGTGCCAGCAGCTTCGGACAGGGACGCGAGACCCAGTACTTC.

This clone has a handful of counts. The chain combines TRBV9 with TRBJ1-1, with D hard to call. V dropped 3 bases and J dropped 1 base, with 7 bases sitting between them. Germline loops: CDR1 SGDLS, CDR2 YYNGEE. The CDR3 contains 13 residues. The DNA of the CDR3 is TGTGCCAGCAGCGCAGATCCGAACACTGAAGCTTTCTTT. As protein: CASSADPNTEAFF.

This clone was observed a handful of times. The gene calls are TRBV5-6 and TRBJ2-7; D is possibly TRBD1 (6 bases). This CDR3 is built from 15 residues. V lost 1 base and J lost 1, with 12 bases in between. CDR1 is SGHDT, CDR2 YYEEEE, per germline. The CDR3: CASSLTGMGSYEQYF. The CDR3 DNA reads as TGTGCCAGCAGCTTGACAGGGATGGGGTCCTACGAGCAGTACTTC.

V is TRBV2 and J is TRBJ1-5; D remains unclear. Trimming stripped 1 base from V and 4 bases from J, with 11 bases between. The V gene's germline CDR1 is SNHLY and CDR2 FYNNEI. This CDR3 has 15 residues. The DNA of the CDR3 is TGTGCCAGCAGTGAAGAACTGGGCGGTAATCAGCCCCAGCATTTT. Protein sequence: CASSEELGGNQPQHF.

This clone was seen more than once but under ten times. V is TRBV11-2 and J is TRBJ2-3; D perhaps matches TRBD2 (5 bases). CDR3 length: 15 amino acids. CDR1 SGHAT and CDR2 FQNNGV come from the germline V gene. The V end was cut by 3 bases, the J end by 2 bases, with 12 bases between. The CDR3 reads CASSLASYYTDTQYF. CDR3 nucleotides: TGTGCCAGCAGCTTGGCTAGCTACTACACAGATACGCAGTATTTT.

This chain connects TRBV10-3 to TRBJ1-1; tentative D call: TRBD1 (6 bases). Trimming removed 4 bases at V and 1 base at J, with 7 bases between. The CDR3 is 13 amino acids. The germline CDR1 and CDR2 sequences are ENHRY and SYGVKD. CDR3 nucleotides: TGTGCCATCAGTGGGACAGCGAACACTGAAGCTTTCTTT. This sequence encodes CAISGTANTEAFF.

The genes are TRBV19 and TRBJ2-2, with D tentatively TRBD2 (6 bases). The V and J ends lost 6 bases and 2 bases respectively, with 16 bases between them. This CDR3 has 16 amino acids. Germline loops: CDR1 LNHDA, CDR2 SQIVND (reference sequence). CDR3 loop: CASRPTGSGNTGELFF. The CDR3 DNA reads TGTGCCAGTAGACCGACGGGTAGCGGAAACACCGGGGAGCTGTTTTTT.